Described below is a single T cell receptor (beta chain) sequence and its context. Germline CDR1 is LNHNV and CDR2 is YYDKDF (reference sequence). Deletions cut 1 base from V and 3 bases from J, with 19 bases between. The CDR3 runs to 17 residues. This entry is derived from a study of blood T cell repertoires in COVID-19. Whole-study context: PBMCs, B-cell-depleted T cells, or T cells were the source of the cDNA or gDNA that made up the material.

Per the original data handling: The assay estimated nucleated cells by amplifying reference gene primers. Some clones are missing from TCRdb's copy, which holds only in-frame ones; the method was immunoSEQ multiplex PCR. D and trimming were read from the DNA, whereas the V and J calls and clone size are those reported in that table. The data contain 300,000 to 450,000 clones, approximately 86% of them seen just once; the ten biggest clones take up 2.5% to 3.5%. The V and J genes are TRBV15 and TRBJ2-7; D might be TRBD2 (6 bases). The clonotype was recovered from a human donor in a cohort sampled during active COVID-19. The source material was peripheral blood. The CDR3 is CATSRGGTGLGRYEQYF. The CDR3 nucleotides read TGTGCCACCAGCAGAGGGGGTACGGGACTCGGACGCTACGAGCAGTACTTC.